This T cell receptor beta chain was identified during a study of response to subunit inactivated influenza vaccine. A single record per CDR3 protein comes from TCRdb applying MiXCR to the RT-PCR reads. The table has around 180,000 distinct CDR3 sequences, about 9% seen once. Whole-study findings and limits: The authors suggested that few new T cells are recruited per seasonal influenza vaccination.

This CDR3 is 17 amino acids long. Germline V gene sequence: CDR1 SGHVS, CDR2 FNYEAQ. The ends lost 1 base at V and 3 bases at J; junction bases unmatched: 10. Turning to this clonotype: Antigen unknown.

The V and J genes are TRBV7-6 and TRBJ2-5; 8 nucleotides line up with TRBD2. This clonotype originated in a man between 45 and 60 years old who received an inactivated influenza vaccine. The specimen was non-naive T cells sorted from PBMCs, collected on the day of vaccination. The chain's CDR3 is CASSLGVKRGYKETQYF. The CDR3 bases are TGTGCCAGCAGCTTAGGAGTAAAGCGGGGGTACAAAGAGACCCAGTACTTC.